This is a list of T cell receptor beta chains from one sample in a study of T cell responses to AZD1222 COVID-19 vaccine. Data came from immunoSEQ multiplex PCR; TCRdb stores just in-frame clones and leaves some out. The sample yields 100,000 to 140,000 clones, approximately 90% seen once. This sample comprised peripheral blood, obtained on day 0 of AZD1222 vaccination. These receptor sequences come from an adult in good health. The CDR3 runs from the conserved cysteine through the conserved F or W. D genes are given only for firm matches. Only some rows state a clone size, as once, few, many or a class for expanded clones.

TGTGCCAGTAGTCACGGGGGGCCTGAAAACATTCAGTACTTC CASSHGGPENIQYF TRBV19 NA NA TRBJ2-4
TGTGCCAGCAGCCCCCGACAGGGGGCATCTGGAAACACCATATATTTT CASSPRQGASGNTIYF TRBV7-2 TRBD1 NA TRBJ1-3
TGTGCCAGCAGCTTAGACAGCCGCTGGATGTTTTTT CASSLDSRWMFF TRBV7-9 NA once TRBJ1-4
TGTGCCAGCAGCCGCGAACGAGGTAGCAATCAGCCCCAGCATTTT CASSRERGSNQPQHF TRBV11-2 NA NA TRBJ1-5
TGTGCCAGCAGCGAGGGGAGGGATCAGCCCCAGCATTTT CASSEGRDQPQHF TRBV2 NA NA TRBJ1-5
TGTGCCAGCAGCCCTGGGAGATATCAGCCCCAGCATTTT CASSPGRYQPQHF TRBV12-3/TRBV12-4 NA NA TRBJ1-5
TGCGCCAGCAGCCAAGGGTCATTCACAGATACGCAGTATTTT CASSQGSFTDTQYF TRBV4-1 NA NA TRBJ2-3
TGTGCCACCAGCAGAGATTACACAGATACGCAGTATTTT CATSRDYTDTQYF TRBV15 NA NA TRBJ2-3
TGTGCCAGCAGCCCCCTCGACAGGGGGACCGGGGAGCTGTTTTTT CASSPLDRGTGELFF TRBV9 TRBD1 few TRBJ2-2
TGTGCCAGCAGCCAAGAAACACTAACAATGACCTACGAGCAGTACTTC CASSQETLTMTYEQYF TRBV3-1/TRBV3-2 NA NA TRBJ2-7
TGTGCCAGCAGCTCCGGACAGGGAAACACCGGGGAGCTGTTTTTT CASSSGQGNTGELFF TRBV7-9 TRBD1 NA TRBJ2-2
TGTGCCAGCTCACTGCTTCGGGGGGCCCCCCCGGATACGCAGTATTTT CASSLLRGAPPDTQYF TRBV18 NA NA TRBJ2-3
TGCAGTGCCCAGGGACAGGGGAGCCCCGGCTTC CSAQGQGSPGF TRBV20-1 TRBD1 NA TRBJ1-2
TGTGCCACCAGCAGAGACCTCTATGGCTACACCTTC CATSRDLYGYTF TRBV15 NA NA TRBJ1-2
TGCAGTGCAATCAGTGGAAACACCATATATTTT CSAISGNTIYF TRBV20-1 NA NA TRBJ1-3
TGCGCCAGCAGGCCCTCAACAGTTTTGAACACTGAAGCTTTCTTT CASRPSTVLNTEAFF TRBV5-1 NA NA TRBJ1-1
TGTGCCAGCAGCGTAACGGGGGGTAGGACTGAAGCTTTCTTT CASSVTGGRTEAFF TRBV9 NA NA TRBJ1-1
TGTGCCAGTAGGAACCGGGACAAAGTCTCCTACGAGCAGTACTTC CASRNRDKVSYEQYF TRBV19 NA NA TRBJ2-7
TGTGCCAGCAGCCCCGACAGGGGTAATCAGCCCCAGCATTTT CASSPDRGNQPQHF TRBV7-9 TRBD1 NA TRBJ1-5
TGTGCCAGCAGCTTTCCGGCTAGCGGGTATCGTACAGATACGCAGTATTTT CASSFPASGYRTDTQYF TRBV7-2 TRBD2 NA TRBJ2-3
TGTGCCAGCAACGGGGACGGAAATTCACCCCTCCACTTT CASNGDGNSPLHF TRBV3-1/TRBV3-2 NA NA TRBJ1-6
TGTGCCAGTACCACCAGGGGACCGCTCACCGGGGAGCTGTTTTTT CASTTRGPLTGELFF TRBV19 NA NA TRBJ2-2
TGTGCCAGCAGCTTACCAGGGGCCAGCCCCCGGAGTGAGCAGTTCTTC CASSLPGASPRSEQFF TRBV7-2 NA NA TRBJ2-1
TGCGCCAGCAGCCAGACAGGAGTGCTTGGCTACACCTTC CASSQTGVLGYTF TRBV4-3 NA NA TRBJ1-2
TGTGCCAGCACTGCAAAAGGCGGGGCGGCCTCTGGAAACACCATATATTTT CASTAKGGAASGNTIYF TRBV25-1 NA NA TRBJ1-3
TGTGCCTGGAGTGTAGCACAGCGGGGCTACACCTTC CAWSVAQRGYTF TRBV30 NA NA TRBJ1-2
TGTGCCAGCAGCTTGGTAGCGAAAACTAATGAAAAACTGTTTTTT CASSLVAKTNEKLFF TRBV5-5 NA NA TRBJ1-4
TGTGCCAGCAGTTTAGCTGGGGTCGGCTCTGGGGCCAACGTCCTGACTTTC CASSLAGVGSGANVLTF TRBV6-2/TRBV6-3 NA NA TRBJ2-6
TGCGCCAGCGCCCTAGCCAATGAGCAGTTCTTC CASALANEQFF TRBV5-1 NA few TRBJ2-1
TGCGCCAGCAGCCTAACAGAATACTATGGCTACACCTTC CASSLTEYYGYTF TRBV5-1 NA NA TRBJ1-2
TGTGCCAGCAGTTACTCGGTACTGGACACATACAATGAGCAGTTCTTC CASSYSVLDTYNEQFF TRBV6-2/TRBV6-3 NA NA TRBJ2-1
TGTGCCAGCAGCCTTGGACTAGCGGGGGCTCACGAGCAGTACTTC CASSLGLAGAHEQYF TRBV28 TRBD2 NA TRBJ2-7
TGCGCCAGCAGCCAAGATCCAGATCCATCGGACGAGCAGTACTTC CASSQDPDPSDEQYF TRBV4-3 NA NA TRBJ2-7
TGTGCCAGCAGCTTAAACTCAGCCAGTCACACCGGGGAGCTGTTTTTT CASSLNSASHTGELFF TRBV7-2 NA NA TRBJ2-2
TGTGCCAGCAGTCGCTCCAGGGTTGAAGGCTACACCTTC CASSRSRVEGYTF TRBV6-2/TRBV6-3 NA NA TRBJ1-2
TGTGCCAGCAGCTTCTTGAGCGGGGGTTACAATGAGCAGTTCTTC CASSFLSGGYNEQFF TRBV7-2 TRBD2 NA TRBJ2-1
TGTGCCAGCTCACCATTGGCAGGGGCCGGGGAGCTGTTTTTT CASSPLAGAGELFF TRBV18 NA NA TRBJ2-2
TGTGCCAGCTCACGGGACGTGACGGTGGTCACTGAAGCTTTCTTT CASSRDVTVVTEAFF TRBV18 NA NA TRBJ1-1
TGTGCCAGCAGTTACGGGAAAGCTAACTATGGCTACACCTTC CASSYGKANYGYTF TRBV6-6 NA NA TRBJ1-2